Presented here are 21 T cell receptor beta chains from one specimen sequenced in a study of T and B cells in COVID-19 patients. Blood genomic DNA input for TRB amplification was about 250-500 ng. TRB rearrangements were amplified by multiplex PCR with BIOMED2 TRB-A/B primers. TCRdb re-called the multiplex PCR reads with MiXCR, one entry per CDR3 protein. The table lists around 28,000 distinct CDR3 sequences, roughly 33% of them singletons. Sequencing was carried out using blood. The receptors derive from a human donor who had recovered from COVID-19.

This clonotype appeared many times. The chain uses TRBV15 and TRBJ1-4; D gene ambiguous. The V end was cut by 3 bases, the J end by 11 bases, with 22 bases between. CDR1 is LNHNV and CDR2 is YYDKDF in the germline V gene (reference sequence). The CDR3 runs to 16 residues. CDR3 sequence reads: CATSRQWWHNRDKLFF. CDR3 nucleotides: TGTGCCACCAGCAGGCAATGGTGGCATAATCGCGACAAACTGTTTTTT.

V and J are TRBV5-1 and TRBJ2-3; D is possibly TRBD2 (5 bases). The V and J ends lost 0 bases and 5 bases respectively, with 10 bases between them. The length of the CDR3 is 14 residues. The germline V gene has CDR1 SGHRS and CDR2 YFSETQ. CDR3 DNA sequence: TGCGCCAGCAGCTTGGGGCGCGGGCAAGATACGCAGTATTTT. It translates to CASSLGRGQDTQYF.

This chain joins TRBV12-3 or TRBV12-4 and TRBJ2-1, with D maybe TRBD2 (6 bases). The length of the CDR3 is 14 residues. V was shortened by 3 bases and J by 5 bases, with 11 bases between the two germline ends. This CDR3 reads CASSLPGANNEQFF. Here the CDR3 DNA reads TGTGCCAGCAGTTTGCCGGGAGCCAACAATGAGCAGTTCTTC.

This clonotype has just a few counts. The rearrangement joins TRBV6-6 to TRBJ2-7; 8 positions agree with TRBD1. V lost 2 bases and J lost 3; bases outside the gene matches: 6. Germline values: CDR1 MNHNY, CDR2 SVGAGI (reference sequence). The CDR3 has 15 residues. The CDR3 nucleotides are TGTGCCAGCAGTTACGTTAGGACAGGGAGCTACGAGCAGTACTTC. Translation: CASSYVRTGSYEQYF.

The chain joins TRBV19 to TRBJ2-3; D perhaps matches TRBD2 (6 bases). This CDR3 has 12 residues. The V gene's germline CDR1 is LNHDA and CDR2 SQIVND (reference sequence). The V and J ends lost 10 bases and 4 bases respectively, with 12 bases between them. CDR3 DNA sequence: TGTGCCACCCCGGAGGGCCCAGATACGCAGTATTTT. Its protein product is CATPEGPDTQYF. Full variable domain (remainder filled in from reference TRBV19 and TRBJ2-3): DGGITQSPKYLFRKEGQNVTLSCEQNLNHDAMYWYRQDPGQGLRLIYYSQIVNDFQKGDIAEGYSVSREKKESFPLTVTSAQKNPTAFYLCATPEGPDTQYFGPGTRLTVL.

This clonotype was seen a handful of times. The chain couples TRBV18 to TRBJ1-6, with 7 bases that match TRBD1. J lost 6 bases, V lost 0 bases, and 2 bases had no gene match. CDR3 length: 15 residues. The germline V gene has CDR1 KGHSH and CDR2 LQKENI. CDR3 DNA: TGTGCCAGCTCACCACCGGGACAGCGTAATTCACCCCTCCACTTT. Translation gives CASSPPGQRNSPLHF.

In its sample, this clonotype was seen a few times. The V and J genes are TRBV6-5 and TRBJ1-2; maybe TRBD1 (5 bases). Germline V gives CDR1 MNHEY, CDR2 SVGAGI. This CDR3 region has 14 residues. V shed 6 bases and J shed 7 bases, with 18 bases lying between them. DNA of the CDR3: TGTGCCAGCAGAACGAGGGGCTCCTGGGGTGGCTACACCTTC. Residues: CASRTRGSWGGYTF.

The gene calls are TRBV20-1 and TRBJ2-1; TRBD1 agrees at 9 bases. This CDR3 contains 13 residues. CDR1 is DFQATT and CDR2 is SNEGSKA in the germline V gene (reference sequence). Unmatched junction bases numbered 7, after V lost 6 bases and J lost 7 bases. The CDR3 sequence is CSAPTGGRNEQFF. The CDR3 bases are TGCAGTGCCCCGACAGGGGGAAGGAATGAGCAGTTCTTC.

This clonotype was counted only a few times. V usage is TRBV19 and J usage is TRBJ1-3, with unresolved D. CDR1 is LNHDA, CDR2 SQIVND, per germline (reference sequence). Between the trimmed V and J ends, which lost 3 bases and 2 bases, there was a span of 11 bases. This CDR3 spans 15 amino acids. The CDR3 sequence: CASSMDRSPGNTIYF. In nucleotides, the CDR3 is TGTGCCAGTAGTATGGACCGCTCCCCTGGAAACACCATATATTTT.

In regard to this clonotype: One end of the junction fails to match germline, which may point to a read error. V usage is TRBV5-5 and J usage is TRBJ2-7; D not certain. Germline values: CDR1 SGHKS, CDR2 YYEKEE (reference sequence). The CDR3 extends over 13 amino acids. Here the CDR3 reads CARSFGWTYEQYF. As DNA, the CDR3 is TGTGCCAGAAGCTTCGGCTGGACCTACGAGCAGTACTTC.

The chain employs TRBV6-5 and TRBJ1-6; weak D call: TRBD1 (5 bases). Trimming left V 4 bases short and J 0 bases short, with 25 bases between. Germline CDR1 and CDR2: MNHEY and SVGAGI. This CDR3 contains 21 residues. Here the CDR3 DNA reads TGTGCCAGCAGTTTTCGGGCGGGCCGAGGGGCCGTGAGCTCCTATAATTCACCCCTCCACTTT. Protein: CASSFRAGRGAVSSYNSPLHF.

This clonotype has a handful of counts. CDR3 coding DNA: TGTGCCAGCAGAGGACCGGGACAGGGGACGGGCGAGCAGTACTTC. Its translation: CASRGPGQGTGEQYF. The V and J genes are TRBV5-6 and TRBJ2-7; 10 bases align to TRBD1. Germline assignment: CDR1 SGHDT and CDR2 YYEEEE. J lost 6 bases, V lost 5 bases, and 11 bases had no gene match. The CDR3 runs 15 residues.

In its sample, this clonotype was seen a few times. The chain combines TRBV12-3 or TRBV12-4 with TRBJ2-5, with TRBD2 as a possible D gene (7 bases). Trimming took 3 bases from V and 3 from J, leaving 17 bases between them. The CDR3 contains 16 residues. Here the CDR3 reads CASSFEGGVDKETQYF. The DNA of the CDR3 is TGTGCCAGCAGTTTCGAAGGGGGGGTAGATAAAGAGACCCAGTACTTC.

V gene TRBV27 combines with J gene TRBJ2-7; D is uncertain. Trimming took off 5 bases at V and 0 bases at J, with 11 bases between the two ends. CDR3 size: 14 residues. Germline loops: CDR1 MNHEY, CDR2 SMNVEV (reference sequence). CDR3 DNA sequence: TGTGCCAGCAGTCTTAGACTGGCCTCCTACGAGCAGTACTTC. It yields the protein CASSLRLASYEQYF.

This clonotype occurred a few times. J is TRBJ1-1 and V is TRBV18; TRBD1 might be the D (6 bases). The CDR3 contains 13 residues. The V gene's germline CDR1 is KGHSH and CDR2 LQKENI. V was shortened by 10 bases and J by 10 bases, with 22 bases between the two germline ends. The CDR3 region is CAKEGGLVPGAFF. CDR3 DNA: TGTGCCAAGGAGGGGGGACTGGTCCCGGGAGCTTTCTTT.

This clonotype was detected many times. The chain couples TRBV5-5 to TRBJ2-7; 7 bases agree with TRBD1. V dropped 0 bases and J dropped 3; count of bases not matched to a gene: 3. The CDR3 extends over 14 amino acids. Germline CDR1 reads SGHKS; CDR2 reads YYEKEE (reference sequence). CDR3 sequence: CASSLGAGGYEQYF. CDR3 sequence (DNA): TGTGCCAGCAGCTTGGGGGCAGGGGGCTACGAGCAGTACTTC.

This clonotype was found a few times. This chain uses TRBV7-9 with TRBJ2-5; tentatively, D is TRBD2 (6 bases). This CDR3 is built from 14 residues. Germline V gives CDR1 SEHNR, CDR2 FQNEAQ (reference sequence). The V end lost 2 bases, the J end lost 5 bases, and 12 bases lay between the germline ends. The CDR3 DNA follows: TGTGCCAGCAGCTTATCCTATGGGAGGGAGACCCAGTACTTC. The encoded protein is CASSLSYGRETQYF.

This clonotype has only a few counts. The rearrangement uses TRBV27 and TRBJ2-7; 11 bases match TRBD2. CDR1 MNHEY and CDR2 SMNVEV come from the germline V gene (reference sequence). The CDR3 spans 18 residues. Trimming at V came to 5 bases and at J to 2 bases, leaving 14 bases not matched to a gene. In DNA, the CDR3 is TGTGCCAGCAGTCCCTCCGGACTAGCGGGTCGGGGCGCCTACGAGCAGTACTTC. Translating gives CASSPSGLAGRGAYEQYF.

The chain is built from TRBV19 and TRBJ2-3, with D perhaps TRBD2 (7 bases). With 0 bases removed from V and 4 bases from J, the gap between germline ends came to 17 bases. Germline CDR1 LNHDA, CDR2 SQIVND (reference sequence). The CDR3 runs to 17 residues. The CDR3 sequence is CASSIDLRGGSADTQYF. CDR3 bases: TGTGCCAGTAGTATAGATCTAAGGGGGGGGTCGGCAGATACGCAGTATTTT.

This clonotype was observed once. The gene calls are TRBV6-5 and TRBJ1-4, with D possibly being TRBD1 (6 bases). Germline V CDR1 and CDR2: MNHEY, SVGAGI. This CDR3 is built from 12 residues. V shed 5 bases and J shed 7 bases, with 8 bases lying between them. CDR3 bases: TGTGCCAGCAGTGGCAGGGGTGAAAAACTGTTTTTT. Its protein product is CASSGRGEKLFF.

The V and J genes are TRBV6-5 and TRBJ2-3; no reliable D call. The CDR3 runs to 14 residues. Germline values: CDR1 MNHEY, CDR2 SVGAGI. The germline V and J ends were trimmed by 0 bases and 6 bases, with 10 bases remaining between them. The CDR3 DNA reads as TGTGCCAGCAGTTACTCTCATCCTTTGGATACGCAGTATTTT. It codes for CASSYSHPLDTQYF.